The 21 T cell receptor beta chains below come from one sample, sequenced in a study of T cell responses to AZD1222 COVID-19 vaccine. The protocol was immunoSEQ multiplex PCR, while the TCRdb copy is restricted to in-frame clones and leaves out a portion. The sample holds roughly 53,000 clones, approximately 84% seen once. The material sequenced was peripheral blood, taken on day 0 of AZD1222 vaccination. The receptors derive from an adult in good health.

The rearrangement links TRBV11-2 to TRBJ1-4; D might be TRBD1 (5 bases). V lost 0 bases and J 7 bases, leaving 15 bases between the germline ends. Per the germline V gene, CDR1 is SGHAT and CDR2 is FQNNGV. The CDR3 is 16 amino acids. The DNA of the CDR3 is TGTGCCAGCAGCTTAGAACCGCAGGTTCAGGGTGAAAAACTGTTTTTT. This codes for CASSLEPQVQGEKLFF.

V and J are TRBV7-9 and TRBJ2-3, with TRBD1 as a possible D gene (5 bases). The CDR3 is 14 amino acids. Germline V gene sequence: CDR1 SEHNR, CDR2 FQNEAQ (reference sequence). Trimming stripped 5 bases from V and 0 bases from J, with 9 bases between. This CDR3 reads CASSRTLSTDTQYF. CDR3 in DNA: TGTGCCAGCAGCAGGACACTGAGCACAGATACGCAGTATTTT.

This clone was counted a few times. The chain has TRBV5-1 and TRBJ1-2, with 9 bases that match TRBD1. This CDR3 region has 14 residues. CDR1 and CDR2 (germline): SGHRS, YFSETQ. Losses at the gene ends were 4 bases for V and 8 bases for J; bases not matched to a gene: 9. The DNA for the CDR3 is TGCGCCAGCAGCGACAACCCGGGACAGGGAGGCTACACCTTC. Encoded protein: CASSDNPGQGGYTF.

This clone has just a few counts. This chain uses TRBV7-2 with TRBJ1-6; D is perhaps TRBD1 (6 bases). Trimming removed 3 bases at V and 10 bases at J, with 13 bases between. Germline assignment: CDR1 SGHTA and CDR2 FQGNSA. The CDR3 is 14 amino acids. The chain's CDR3 is CASSLETGYSPLHF. The CDR3, as DNA: TGTGCCAGCAGCTTGGAAACAGGGTACTCACCCCTCCACTTT.

The chain joins TRBV23-1 to TRBJ1-4; 7 bases match TRBD1. TRBV23-1 is reported as an ORF; its role is uncertain. This CDR3 contains 15 residues. V gave up 7 bases and J gave up 7 bases; unmatched junction bases: 12. The CDR3 is CASTTYRGHSEKLFF. The CDR3 coding sequence is TGCGCCAGCACCACCTACAGGGGTCACAGTGAAAAACTGTTTTTT.

V gene TRBV9 combines with J gene TRBJ1-6, with unresolved D. Germline V gene sequence: CDR1 SGDLS, CDR2 YYNGEE. The CDR3 contains 14 residues. V lost 4 bases to trimming and J lost 6 bases, with 11 bases between them. The CDR3 region is CASSPSPTNSPLHF. The CDR3, as DNA: TGTGCCAGCAGCCCTAGCCCAACTAATTCACCCCTCCACTTT.

This rearrangement joins TRBV30 to TRBJ1-1; TRBD1 is a possible D gene (6 bases). Per germline, CDR1 GTSNPN and CDR2 SVGIG (reference sequence). V lost 1 base to trimming and J lost 6 bases, with 15 bases between them. The length of the CDR3 is 14 residues. This CDR3 is CAWSEGGTMSEAFF. In DNA form, the CDR3 reads TGTGCCTGGAGTGAAGGGGGTACGATGTCTGAAGCTTTCTTT.

This rearrangement joins TRBV7-2 to TRBJ1-2; D is possibly TRBD1 (5 bases). The V and J ends lost 1 base and 4 bases respectively, with 10 bases between them. Looked up from germline, CDR1 is SGHTA and CDR2 is FQGNSA. There are 14 residues in the CDR3. CDR3 residues: CASSLGAGGYGYTF. CDR3 coding DNA: TGTGCCAGCAGCTTAGGGGCCGGGGGCTATGGCTACACCTTC.

V usage is TRBV5-6 and J usage is TRBJ2-5, with TRBD1 identical over 7 bases. V shed 1 base and J 2 bases; nucleotides not matched to a gene: 5. This CDR3 has 15 amino acids. Germline V gene sequence: CDR1 SGHDT, CDR2 YYEEEE. For the CDR3, the DNA is TGTGCCAGCAGCTTGATCGGGACAGAGCAAGAGACCCAGTACTTC. Translation gives CASSLIGTEQETQYF. The variable domain in full, completed from reference TRBV5-6 and TRBJ2-5, reads DAGVTQSPTHLIKTRGQQVTLRCSPKSGHDTVSWYQQALGQGPQFIFQYYEEEERQRGNFPDRFSGHQFPNYSSELNVNALLLGDSALYLCASSLIGTEQETQYFGPGTRLLVL.

The chain has TRBV15 and TRBJ2-2; 7 bases map to TRBD1. The CDR3 totals 17 residues. Trimming cost V 0 bases and J 0 bases; bases outside gene matches: 4. Germline values: CDR1 LNHNV, CDR2 YYDKDF (reference sequence). As DNA, the CDR3 is TGTGCCACCAGCAGAGATCCGGGGACAGCGAACACCGGGGAGCTGTTTTTT. It translates to CATSRDPGTANTGELFF.

The chain carries TRBV10-3 and TRBJ2-3; D possibly matches TRBD1 or TRBD2 (5 bases each). CDR1 is ENHRY and CDR2 is SYGVKD in the germline V gene. This CDR3 is built from 14 residues. V dropped 3 bases and J dropped 9 bases, with 16 bases sitting between them. The CDR3 sequence is CAISESPGRDTQYF. The CDR3 DNA follows: TGTGCCATCAGTGAAAGCCCCGGTAGGGACACGCAGTATTTT.

The chain links TRBV3-1 (or the pseudogene TRBV3-2) to TRBJ2-3, with TRBD2 as a possible D gene (7 bases). The CDR3 totals 16 residues. CDR1 is LGHDT, CDR2 YNNKEL, per germline (reference sequence). V was shortened by 3 bases and J by 1 base, with 14 bases between the two germline ends. CDR3 protein: CASSQPLGGGTDTQYF. The CDR3 nucleotides are TGTGCCAGCAGCCAGCCTTTAGGGGGGGGCACAGATACGCAGTATTTT.

The V and J genes are TRBV2 and TRBJ1-5; D possibly corresponds to TRBD1 (5 bases). The V gene's germline CDR1 is SNHLY and CDR2 FYNNEI. V gave up 6 bases and J gave up 7 bases, with 13 bases separating them. This CDR3 is 13 amino acids long. The CDR3 bases are TGTGCCAGCAGGCTCCGGGACCCCCAGCCCCAGCATTTT. This translates into CASRLRDPQPQHF.

The CDR3 coding sequence is TGTGCCAGCAGCTTATTAGCGGGACAAGCCTACGAGCAGTACTTC. Residues: CASSLLAGQAYEQYF. V and J are TRBV7-3 and TRBJ2-7, with 8 nucleotides matching TRBD2. V lost 2 bases, J lost 2 bases, and 5 bases stayed unmatched. Germline V CDR1 and CDR2: SGHTA, FQGTGA. CDR3 length: 15 residues. The full variable domain, completed using reference TRBV7-3 and TRBJ2-7, is GAGVSQTPSNKVTEKGKYVELRCDPISGHTALYWYRQSLGQGPEFLIYFQGTGAADDSGLPNDRFFAVRPEGSVSTLKIQRTERGDSAVYLCASSLLAGQAYEQYFGPGTRLTVT.

The chain employs TRBV6-5 and TRBJ1-2; D possibly corresponds to TRBD1 (6 bases). Germline assignment: CDR1 MNHEY and CDR2 SVGAGI. CDR3 size: 12 residues. Trimming cost V 6 bases and J 7 bases, with 12 bases left between them. The CDR3 loop is CASRATGSGYTF. The CDR3 nucleotides are TGTGCCAGCAGGGCGACAGGCTCTGGCTACACCTTC.

The rearrangement uses TRBV6-5 and TRBJ1-5; 7 positions agree with TRBD1. The germline V gene has CDR1 MNHEY and CDR2 SVGAGI. After removal of 4 bases from V and 5 bases from J, the junction contained 5 bases not matched to a gene. CDR3 size: 14 residues. This CDR3 reads CASSLTGWDQPQHF. The CDR3, as DNA: TGTGCCAGCAGTTTGACAGGGTGGGATCAGCCCCAGCATTTT.

The chain carries TRBV7-3 and TRBJ2-5, with 7 bases that match TRBD2. The ends lost 4 bases at V and 4 bases at J; junction bases unmatched: 6. Germline V gives CDR1 SGHTA, CDR2 FQGTGA. The length of the CDR3 is 14 residues. This CDR3 is CASSSGTKGETQYF. CDR3 DNA: TGTGCCAGCAGCTCCGGGACTAAGGGAGAGACCCAGTACTTC.

This rearrangement joins TRBV7-8 to TRBJ2-3; TRBD2 matches at 8 bases. Germline CDR1 reads SGHVS; CDR2 reads FQNEAQ. The CDR3 is 15 amino acids. V shed 6 bases, J shed 5 bases, and the junction held 10 bases outside the gene matches. The CDR3: CASRDRTSGGDTQYF. The CDR3 DNA sequence: TGTGCCAGCAGGGATCGTACTAGCGGTGGAGATACGCAGTATTTT.

This clone was counted a single time. The gene calls are TRBV6-5 and TRBJ2-3; 7 nucleotides match TRBD2. The ends lost 6 bases at V and 5 bases at J; junction bases unmatched: 8. Germline V gene sequence: CDR1 MNHEY, CDR2 SVGAGI. The CDR3 contains 14 residues. The CDR3 nucleotides are TGTGCCAGCAGCCTAGGAGGGGAGGGAGATACGCAGTATTTT. It translates to CASSLGGEGDTQYF.

This clone was counted once. J is TRBJ2-7 and V is TRBV5-4, with D unclear. Per germline, CDR1 SGHNT and CDR2 YYREEE (reference sequence). The ends were cut back, 0 bases at V and 6 bases at J, with 7 bases in the middle. The CDR3 sequence is 12 residues long. Here the CDR3 reads CASSLATGEQYF. The CDR3, as DNA: TGTGCCAGCAGCTTGGCGACTGGCGAGCAGTACTTC.

This clone was observed once. The chain joins TRBV5-1 to TRBJ1-6, with D tentatively TRBD1 (6 bases). The V gene lost 3 bases and the J gene lost 0 bases, with 13 bases spanning the gap. Germline-derived CDR1 and CDR2 are SGHRS and YFSETQ. The CDR3 is 17 amino acids. This chain's CDR3 is CASSSKDSSSYNSPLHF. DNA for the CDR3: TGCGCCAGCAGCTCCAAGGACAGCAGCTCCTATAATTCACCCCTCCACTTT.